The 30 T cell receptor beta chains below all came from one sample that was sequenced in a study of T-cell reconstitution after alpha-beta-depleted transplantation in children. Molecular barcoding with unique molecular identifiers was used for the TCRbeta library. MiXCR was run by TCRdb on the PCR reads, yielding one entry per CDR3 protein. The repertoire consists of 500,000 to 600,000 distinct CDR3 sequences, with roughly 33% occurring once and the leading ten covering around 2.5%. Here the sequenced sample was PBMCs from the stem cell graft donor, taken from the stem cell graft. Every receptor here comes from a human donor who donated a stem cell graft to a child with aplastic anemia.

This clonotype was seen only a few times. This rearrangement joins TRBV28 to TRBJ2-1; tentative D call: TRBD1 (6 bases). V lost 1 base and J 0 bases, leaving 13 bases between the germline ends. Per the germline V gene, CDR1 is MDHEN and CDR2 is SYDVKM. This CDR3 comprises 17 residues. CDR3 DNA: TGTGCCAGCAGTTTATTAGGACAGATGAGCTCCTACAATGAGCAGTTCTTC. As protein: CASSLLGQMSSYNEQFF.

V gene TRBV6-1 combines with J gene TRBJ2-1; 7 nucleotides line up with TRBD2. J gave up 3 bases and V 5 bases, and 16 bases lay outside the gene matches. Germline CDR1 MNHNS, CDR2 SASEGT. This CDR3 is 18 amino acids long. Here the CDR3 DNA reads TGTGCCAGCAGTCGGCTCGGCCCGGGACTACTTAACTACAATGAGCAGTTCTTC. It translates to CASSRLGPGLLNYNEQFF.

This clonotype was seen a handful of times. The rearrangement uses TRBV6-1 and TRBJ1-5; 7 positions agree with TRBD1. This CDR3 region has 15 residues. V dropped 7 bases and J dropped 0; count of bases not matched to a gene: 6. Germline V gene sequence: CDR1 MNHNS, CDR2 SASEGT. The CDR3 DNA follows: TGTGCCAGCACCCGGGACAGACTTAGCAATCAGCCCCAGCATTTT. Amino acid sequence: CASTRDRLSNQPQHF.

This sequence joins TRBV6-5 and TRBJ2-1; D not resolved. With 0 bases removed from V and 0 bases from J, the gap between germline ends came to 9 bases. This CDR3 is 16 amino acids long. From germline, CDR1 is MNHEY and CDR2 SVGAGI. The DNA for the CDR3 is TGTGCCAGCAGTTACTCGGGGTTTAGCTCCTACAATGAGCAGTTCTTC. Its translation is CASSYSGFSSYNEQFF.

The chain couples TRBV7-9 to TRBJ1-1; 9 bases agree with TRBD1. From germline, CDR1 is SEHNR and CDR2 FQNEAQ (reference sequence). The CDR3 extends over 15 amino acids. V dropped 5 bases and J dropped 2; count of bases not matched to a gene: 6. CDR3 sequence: CASSPGDRVNTEAFF. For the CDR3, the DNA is TGTGCCAGCAGCCCGGGGGACAGGGTAAACACTGAAGCTTTCTTT.

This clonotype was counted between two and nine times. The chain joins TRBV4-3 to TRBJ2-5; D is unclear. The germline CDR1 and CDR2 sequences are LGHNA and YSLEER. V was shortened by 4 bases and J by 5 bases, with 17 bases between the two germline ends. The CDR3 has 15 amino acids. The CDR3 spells CASSLPGARWETQYF. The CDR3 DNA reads TGCGCCAGCAGCCTTCCGGGTGCCAGGTGGGAGACCCAGTACTTC.

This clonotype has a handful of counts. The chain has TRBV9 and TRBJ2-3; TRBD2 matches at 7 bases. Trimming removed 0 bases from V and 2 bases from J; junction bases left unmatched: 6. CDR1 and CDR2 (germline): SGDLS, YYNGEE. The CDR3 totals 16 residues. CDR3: CASSVGASGFTDTQYF. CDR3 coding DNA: TGTGCCAGCAGCGTAGGGGCTAGCGGATTCACAGATACGCAGTATTTT.

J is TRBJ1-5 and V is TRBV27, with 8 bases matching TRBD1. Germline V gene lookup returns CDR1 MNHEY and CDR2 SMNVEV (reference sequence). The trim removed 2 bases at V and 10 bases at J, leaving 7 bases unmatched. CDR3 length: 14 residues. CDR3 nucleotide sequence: TGTGCCAGCAGTTTACTCGGACAGGGCACTCCCCAGCATTTT. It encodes CASSLLGQGTPQHF.

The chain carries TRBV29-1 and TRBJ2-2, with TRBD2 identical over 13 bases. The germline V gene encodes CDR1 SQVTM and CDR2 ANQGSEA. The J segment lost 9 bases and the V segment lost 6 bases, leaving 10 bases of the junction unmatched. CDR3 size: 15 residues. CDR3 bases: TGCAGCGTCCGATGGACTAGCGGGAGTACGCGGGAGCTGTTTTTT. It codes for CSVRWTSGSTRELFF.

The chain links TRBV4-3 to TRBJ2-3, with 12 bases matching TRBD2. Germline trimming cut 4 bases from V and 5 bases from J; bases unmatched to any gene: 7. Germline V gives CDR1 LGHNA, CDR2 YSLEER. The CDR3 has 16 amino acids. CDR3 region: CASSLWTSGIVDTQYF. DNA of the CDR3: TGCGCCAGCAGCCTCTGGACTAGCGGGATAGTAGATACGCAGTATTTT.

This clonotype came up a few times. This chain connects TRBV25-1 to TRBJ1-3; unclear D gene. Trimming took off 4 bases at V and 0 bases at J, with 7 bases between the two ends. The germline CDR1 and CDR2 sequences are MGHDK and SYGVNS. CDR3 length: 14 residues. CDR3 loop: CASSGGFSGNTIYF. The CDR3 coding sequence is TGTGCCAGCAGTGGAGGGTTCTCTGGAAACACCATATATTTT. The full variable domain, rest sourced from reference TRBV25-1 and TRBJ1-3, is EADIYQTPRYLVIGTGKKITLECSQTMGHDKMYWYQQDPGMELHLIHYSYGVNSTEKGDLSSESTVSRIRTEHFPLTLESARPSHTSQYLCASSGGFSGNTIYFGEGSWLTVV.

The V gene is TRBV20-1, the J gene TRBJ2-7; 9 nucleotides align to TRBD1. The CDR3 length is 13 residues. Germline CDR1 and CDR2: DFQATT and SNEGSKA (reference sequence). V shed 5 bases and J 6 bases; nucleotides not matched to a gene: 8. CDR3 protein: CSAWDREPIEQYF. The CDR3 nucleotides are TGCAGTGCTTGGGACAGGGAACCCATCGAGCAGTACTTC.

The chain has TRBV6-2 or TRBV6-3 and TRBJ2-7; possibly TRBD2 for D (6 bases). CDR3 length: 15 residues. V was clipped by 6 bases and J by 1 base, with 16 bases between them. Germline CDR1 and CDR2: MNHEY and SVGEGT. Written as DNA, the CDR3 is TGTGCCAGCAGCTCCCCTGGAGGGGTATCCTACGAGCAGTACGTC. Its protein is CASSSPGGVSYEQYV.

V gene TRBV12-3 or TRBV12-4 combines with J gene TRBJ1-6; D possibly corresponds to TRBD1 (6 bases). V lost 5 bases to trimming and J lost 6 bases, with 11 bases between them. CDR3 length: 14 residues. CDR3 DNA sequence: TGTGCCAGCAGTATTGGACAGTTTAATTCACCCCTCCACTTT. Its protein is CASSIGQFNSPLHF.

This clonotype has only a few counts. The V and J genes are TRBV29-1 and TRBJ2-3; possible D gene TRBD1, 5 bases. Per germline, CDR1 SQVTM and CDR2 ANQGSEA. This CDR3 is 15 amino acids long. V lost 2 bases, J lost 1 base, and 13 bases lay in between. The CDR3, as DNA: TGCAGCGTTGAACGAGCAGGGATGGGCACAGATACGCAGTATTTT. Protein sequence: CSVERAGMGTDTQYF.

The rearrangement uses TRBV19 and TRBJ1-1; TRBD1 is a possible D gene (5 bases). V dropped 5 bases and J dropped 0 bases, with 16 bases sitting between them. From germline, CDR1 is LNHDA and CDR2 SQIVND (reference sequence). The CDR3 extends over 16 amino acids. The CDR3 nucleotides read TGTGCCAGTAGTCCACTAACGGGACTCATGAACACTGAAGCTTTCTTT. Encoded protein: CASSPLTGLMNTEAFF. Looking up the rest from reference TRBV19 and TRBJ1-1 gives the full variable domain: DGGITQSPKYLFRKEGQNVTLSCEQNLNHDAMYWYRQDPGQGLRLIYYSQIVNDFQKGDIAEGYSVSREKKESFPLTVTSAQKNPTAFYLCASSPLTGLMNTEAFFGQGTRLTVV.

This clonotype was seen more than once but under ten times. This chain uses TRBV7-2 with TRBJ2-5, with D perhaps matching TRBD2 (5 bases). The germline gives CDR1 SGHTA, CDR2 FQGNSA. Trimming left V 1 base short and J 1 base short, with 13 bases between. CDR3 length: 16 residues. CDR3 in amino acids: CASSLVGSGFQETQYF. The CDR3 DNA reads TGTGCCAGCAGCTTAGTGGGGAGCGGTTTCCAAGAGACCCAGTACTTC.

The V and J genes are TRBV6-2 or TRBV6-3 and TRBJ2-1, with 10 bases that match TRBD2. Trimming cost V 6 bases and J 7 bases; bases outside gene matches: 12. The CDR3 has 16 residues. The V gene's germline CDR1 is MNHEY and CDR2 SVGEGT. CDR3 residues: CASSPRTSGGWNEQFF. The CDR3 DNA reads TGTGCCAGCAGCCCCCGGACTAGCGGAGGTTGGAATGAGCAGTTCTTC.

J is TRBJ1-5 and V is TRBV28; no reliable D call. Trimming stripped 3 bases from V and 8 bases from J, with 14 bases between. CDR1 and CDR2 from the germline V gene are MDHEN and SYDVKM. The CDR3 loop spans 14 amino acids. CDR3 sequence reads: CASSLRVGREPQHF. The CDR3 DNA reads TGTGCCAGCAGTTTGCGGGTGGGGAGAGAGCCCCAGCATTTT.

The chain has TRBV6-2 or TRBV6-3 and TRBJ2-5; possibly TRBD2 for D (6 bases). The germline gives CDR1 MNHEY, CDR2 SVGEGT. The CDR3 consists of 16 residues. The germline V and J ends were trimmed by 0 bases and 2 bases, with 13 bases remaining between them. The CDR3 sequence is CASSYSTEGRQETQYF. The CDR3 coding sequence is TGTGCCAGCAGTTACTCGACGGAGGGGAGGCAAGAGACCCAGTACTTC.

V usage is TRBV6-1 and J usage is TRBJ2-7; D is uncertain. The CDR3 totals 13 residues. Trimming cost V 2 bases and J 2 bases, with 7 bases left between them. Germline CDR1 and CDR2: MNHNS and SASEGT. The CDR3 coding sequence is TGTGCCAGCAGTGAACGAGTTCCCTACGAGCAGTACGTC. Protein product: CASSERVPYEQYV.

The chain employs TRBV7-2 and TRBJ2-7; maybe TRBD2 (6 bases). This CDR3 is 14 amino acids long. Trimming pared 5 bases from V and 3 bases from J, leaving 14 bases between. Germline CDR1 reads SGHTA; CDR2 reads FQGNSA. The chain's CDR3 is CASSERPGLYEQYF. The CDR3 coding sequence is TGTGCCAGCAGCGAAAGACCGGGACTCTACGAGCAGTACTTC.

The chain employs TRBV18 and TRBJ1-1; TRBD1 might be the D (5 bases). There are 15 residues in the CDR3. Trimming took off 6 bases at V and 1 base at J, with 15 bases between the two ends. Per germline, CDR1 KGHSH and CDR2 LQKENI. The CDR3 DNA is TGTGCCAGCTCCCTGGCGGGGCAGACGAACACTGAAGCTTTCTTT. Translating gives CASSLAGQTNTEAFF.

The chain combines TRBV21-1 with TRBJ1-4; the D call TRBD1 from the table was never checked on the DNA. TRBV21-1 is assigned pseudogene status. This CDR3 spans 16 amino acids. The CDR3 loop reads CASSQGTAATNEKLFF. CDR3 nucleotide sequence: TGTGCCAGCAGCCAAGGGACAGCCGCAACTAATGAAAAACTGTTTTTT.

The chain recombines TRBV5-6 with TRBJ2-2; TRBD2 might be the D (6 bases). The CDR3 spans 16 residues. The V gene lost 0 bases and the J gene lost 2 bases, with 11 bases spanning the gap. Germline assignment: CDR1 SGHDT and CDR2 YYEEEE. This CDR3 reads CASSLAQAGNTGELFF. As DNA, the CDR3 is TGTGCCAGCAGCTTGGCCCAAGCGGGTAACACCGGGGAGCTGTTTTTT.

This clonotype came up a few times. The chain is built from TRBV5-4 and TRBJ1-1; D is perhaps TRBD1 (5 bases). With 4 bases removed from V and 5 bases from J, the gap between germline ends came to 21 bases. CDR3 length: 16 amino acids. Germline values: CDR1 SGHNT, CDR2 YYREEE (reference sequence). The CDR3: CASSRDGGTLRTEAFF. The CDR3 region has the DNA TGTGCCAGCAGCCGGGACGGCGGAACACTGAGGACTGAAGCTTTCTTT.

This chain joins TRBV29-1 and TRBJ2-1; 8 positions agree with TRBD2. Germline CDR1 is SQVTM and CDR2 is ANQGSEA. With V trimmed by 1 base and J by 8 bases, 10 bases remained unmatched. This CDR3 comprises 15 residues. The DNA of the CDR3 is TGCAGCGTTGAAGGCTCAAGCGGGAGTAGTGATGAGCAGTTCTTC. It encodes CSVEGSSGSSDEQFF.

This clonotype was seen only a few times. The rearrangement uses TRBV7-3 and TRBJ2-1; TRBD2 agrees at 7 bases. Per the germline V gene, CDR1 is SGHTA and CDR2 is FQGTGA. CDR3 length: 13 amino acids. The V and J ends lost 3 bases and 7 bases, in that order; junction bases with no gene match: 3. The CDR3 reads CASSFGGVNEQFF. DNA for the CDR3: TGTGCCAGCAGCTTTGGGGGGGTTAATGAGCAGTTCTTC. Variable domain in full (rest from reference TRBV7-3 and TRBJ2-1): GAGVSQTPSNKVTEKGKYVELRCDPISGHTALYWYRQSLGQGPEFLIYFQGTGAADDSGLPNDRFFAVRPEGSVSTLKIQRTERGDSAVYLCASSFGGVNEQFFGPGTRLTVL.

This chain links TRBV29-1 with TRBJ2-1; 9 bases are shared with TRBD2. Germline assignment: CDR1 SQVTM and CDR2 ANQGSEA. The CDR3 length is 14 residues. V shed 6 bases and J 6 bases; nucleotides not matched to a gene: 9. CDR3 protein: CSVGWGLAGNEQFF. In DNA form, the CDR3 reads TGCAGCGTAGGATGGGGACTAGCAGGCAATGAGCAGTTCTTC.

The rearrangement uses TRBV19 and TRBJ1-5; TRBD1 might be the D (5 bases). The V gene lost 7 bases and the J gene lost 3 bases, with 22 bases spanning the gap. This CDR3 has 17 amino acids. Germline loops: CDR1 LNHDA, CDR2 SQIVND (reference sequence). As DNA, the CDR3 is TGTGCCAGTACCCCGGCAGGCTCGGGGCTGTTCAATCAGCCCCAGCATTTT. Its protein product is CASTPAGSGLFNQPQHF.